Following are 31 T cell receptor beta chains from one sample sequenced in a study of cytomegalovirus exposure and HLA in healthy donors. This PCR relied on a set of 60 Vbeta primers and 13 Jbeta primers. Sequencing used immunoSEQ multiplex PCR; TCRdb keeps in-frame clones, though not all of them. Seen here are 150,000 or so clones, roughly 66% observed once, and the top ten hold around 1.6%. Sequenced input: PBMCs. The receptors come from a woman aged 18 to 35 in good health and CMV-seronegative.

This rearrangement joins TRBV19 to TRBJ1-2; the match to TRBD1 covers 8 bases. CDR1 is LNHDA, CDR2 SQIVND, per germline (reference sequence). J lost 12 bases, V lost 5 bases, and 5 bases had no gene match. The CDR3 length is 11 residues. The CDR3 DNA reads TGTGCCAGTAGTGCCCAGGGGGCCCACACCTTC. It encodes CASSAQGAHTF.

This clone was observed a single time. The V gene is TRBV19, the J gene TRBJ2-1, with 8 bases matching TRBD1. Per the germline V gene, CDR1 is LNHDA and CDR2 is SQIVND (reference sequence). J lost 7 bases, V lost 1 base, and 6 bases had no gene match. The CDR3 loop spans 15 amino acids. The CDR3 DNA sequence: TGTGCCAGTAGTATAGGGACAGGGATAGGGAATGAGCAGTTCTTC. Protein sequence: CASSIGTGIGNEQFF. The variable domain in full, with the rest retrieved from reference TRBV19 and TRBJ2-1, is DGGITQSPKYLFRKEGQNVTLSCEQNLNHDAMYWYRQDPGQGLRLIYYSQIVNDFQKGDIAEGYSVSREKKESFPLTVTSAQKNPTAFYLCASSIGTGIGNEQFFGPGTRLTVL.

The chain carries TRBV28 and TRBJ1-2, with unresolved D. This CDR3 is 11 amino acids long. The V gene's germline CDR1 is MDHEN and CDR2 SYDVKM. Trimming pared 6 bases from V and 2 bases from J, leaving 4 bases between. CDR3 coding DNA: TGTGCCAGCAGCCCGAACTATGGCTACACCTTC. This translates into CASSPNYGYTF.

The genes are TRBV6-5 and TRBJ1-1; D might be TRBD1 (6 bases). This CDR3 comprises 14 residues. Deletions cut 4 bases from V and 3 bases from J, with 12 bases between. Looked up from germline, CDR1 is MNHEY and CDR2 is SVGAGI. This CDR3 is CASSSQGGYTEAFF. Here the CDR3 DNA reads TGTGCCAGCAGTTCACAGGGTGGGTACACTGAAGCTTTCTTT.

V and J are TRBV11-3 and TRBJ2-7; D is unclear. The V end was cut by 1 base, the J end by 3 bases, with 13 bases between. The CDR3 is 15 amino acids. Germline V gene sequence: CDR1 SGHNT, CDR2 YENEEA. CDR3 nucleotides: TGTGCCAGCAGCTTAGGTTCGGAGCGTTACTACGAGCAGTACGTC. Translated: CASSLGSERYYEQYV.

The chain joins TRBV4-1 to TRBJ1-1; 8 bases line up with TRBD1. The germline CDR1 and CDR2 sequences are MGHRA and YSYEKL. With V trimmed by 3 bases and J by 11 bases, 8 bases remained unmatched. The CDR3 sequence is 13 residues long. The CDR3 reads CASSQVTGGRAFF. CDR3 in DNA: TGCGCCAGCAGCCAGGTTACAGGGGGTCGTGCTTTCTTT.

The V gene is TRBV7-2, the J gene TRBJ1-2; TRBD1 aligns across 7 bases. Germline V lookup: CDR1 SGHTA, CDR2 FQGNSA. With V trimmed by 1 base and J by 6 bases, 2 bases remained unmatched. The CDR3 is 13 residues long. The chain's CDR3 is CASSLVGGDGYTF. In nucleotides, the CDR3 is TGTGCCAGCAGCTTAGTAGGGGGCGATGGCTACACCTTC. Based on the CDR3 plus reference TRBV7-2 and TRBJ1-2, the full variable domain is GAGVSQSPSNKVTEKGKDVELRCDPISGHTALYWYRQSLGQGLEFLIYFQGNSAPDKSGLPSDRFSAERTGGSVSTLTIQRTQQEDSAVYLCASSLVGGDGYTFGSGTRLTVV.

The chain couples TRBV29-1 to TRBJ1-1; no reliable D call. CDR3 length equals 13 residues. V lost 2 bases and J lost 4, with 11 bases in between. The germline gives CDR1 SQVTM, CDR2 ANQGSEA. The CDR3, as DNA: TGCAGCGTTGAACCCCCTTCGGTCACTGAAGCTTTCTTT. It is translated as CSVEPPSVTEAFF.

The gene calls are TRBV15 and TRBJ2-5; 9 nucleotides match TRBD1. The CDR3 loop spans 16 amino acids. Germline values: CDR1 LNHNV, CDR2 YYDKDF (reference sequence). Trimming took 1 base from V and 1 from J; bases not matched to a gene: 4. CDR3 region: CATSRGGTGPQETQYF. The CDR3 DNA is TGTGCCACCAGCAGAGGCGGGACAGGGCCCCAAGAGACCCAGTACTTC. The variable domain in full, completed from reference TRBV15 and TRBJ2-5, reads DAMVIQNPRYQVTQFGKPVTLSCSQTLNHNVMYWYQQKSSQAPKLLFHYYDKDFNNEADTPDNFQSRRPNTSFCFLDIRSPGLGDTAMYLCATSRGGTGPQETQYFGPGTRLLVL.

The chain is built from TRBV28 and TRBJ2-7; 10 bases line up with TRBD2. This CDR3 is built from 14 residues. The germline V gene has CDR1 MDHEN and CDR2 SYDVKM. J gave up 3 bases and V 6 bases, and 5 bases lay outside the gene matches. The CDR3, as DNA: TGTGCCAGCAGACCAGCGGGGGGGGGCTACGAGCAGTACTTC. This codes for CASRPAGGGYEQYF.

This clone has just a few counts. The J gene is TRBJ2-7, the V gene TRBV6-1; 7 bases map to TRBD2. The CDR3 contains 17 residues. After removal of 2 bases from V and 0 bases from J, the junction contained 10 bases not matched to a gene. Per germline, CDR1 MNHNS and CDR2 SASEGT. The CDR3 reads CASSELGGVYFSYEQYV. As DNA, the CDR3 is TGTGCCAGCAGTGAATTGGGAGGGGTTTATTTCTCCTACGAGCAGTACGTC.

This rearrangement joins TRBV9 to TRBJ1-3; D is possibly TRBD1 (5 bases). CDR3 size: 11 residues. Germline CDR1 reads SGDLS; CDR2 reads YYNGEE. V was cut by 7 bases and J by 8 bases, with 10 bases left in between. The CDR3 sequence is CASGGSDTIYF. The CDR3 nucleotides read TGTGCCAGCGGGGGGTCAGACACCATATATTTT.

This chain connects TRBV6-5 to TRBJ2-5; 7 bases line up with TRBD1. The junction had 14 bases not matched to a gene; V was cut back by 7 bases and J by 9 bases. The CDR3 is 14 residues long. Germline V gives CDR1 MNHEY, CDR2 SVGAGI. The CDR3 region is CASKGENNRGPQYF. The CDR3 coding sequence is TGTGCCAGCAAGGGGGAAAACAACAGGGGCCCCCAGTACTTC.

The genes are TRBV27 and TRBJ2-5; 7 nucleotides match TRBD1. The germline V gene has CDR1 MNHEY and CDR2 SMNVEV (reference sequence). The CDR3 contains 15 residues. The ends lost 7 bases at V and 3 bases at J; junction bases unmatched: 11. In DNA form, the CDR3 reads TGTGCCAGCACTTCCTTGGGACAGACTAAAGAGACCCAGTACTTC. Amino acid sequence: CASTSLGQTKETQYF.

This rearrangement joins TRBV27 to TRBJ1-6, with D perhaps matching TRBD1 (5 bases). The CDR3 covers 14 residues. Germline assignment: CDR1 MNHEY and CDR2 SMNVEV (reference sequence). V dropped 3 bases and J dropped 9 bases, with 12 bases sitting between them. The CDR3 nucleotides read TGTGCCAGCAGTTTTTGGGGAAGGGGTTCACCCCTCCACTTT. It codes for CASSFWGRGSPLHF.

This clone has a single count. The chain joins TRBV29-1 to TRBJ2-2, with unresolved D. Germline assignment: CDR1 SQVTM and CDR2 ANQGSEA. The ends were cut back, 4 bases at V and 3 bases at J, with 9 bases in the middle. The length of the CDR3 is 13 residues. CDR3 residues: CSVGAFDTGELFF. The CDR3 DNA reads as TGCAGCGTTGGGGCGTTCGACACCGGGGAGCTGTTTTTT.

The sample holds one count of this clone. Other DNA sequences in the same sample also yield this CDR3. The rearrangement uses TRBV5-1 and TRBJ1-4; 10 bases agree with TRBD1. There are 14 residues in the CDR3. Trimming at V came to 4 bases and at J to 8 bases, leaving 5 bases not matched to a gene. Germline values: CDR1 SGHRS, CDR2 YFSETQ. CDR3 in DNA: TGCGCCAGCAGCCCGGGACAGGGGAGAGAAAAACTGTTTTTT. It yields the protein CASSPGQGREKLFF.

This clone has just one count. This chain connects TRBV9 to TRBJ2-7, with TRBD2 as a possible D gene (5 bases). CDR1 and CDR2 (germline): SGDLS, YYNGEE. With 0 bases removed from V and 3 bases from J, the gap between germline ends came to 10 bases. The CDR3 runs 14 residues. The CDR3 DNA is TGTGCCAGCAGCGTAGCTAACAGCGGCTACGAGCAGTACTTC. Encoded protein: CASSVANSGYEQYF.

This clone came up a few times. The chain is built from TRBV6-1 and TRBJ1-1; perhaps TRBD1 as D (6 bases). The CDR3 has 13 residues. The germline CDR1 and CDR2 sequences are MNHNS and SASEGT. V was trimmed by 5 bases and J by 1 base, leaving 8 bases between them. DNA for the CDR3: TGTGCCAGCAGTCACAGGGAGAACACTGAAGCTTTCTTT. This codes for CASSHRENTEAFF.

This clone was observed once. The chain is built from TRBV15 and TRBJ1-5, with D perhaps TRBD1 (5 bases). V lost 0 bases and J 0 bases, leaving 12 bases between the germline ends. Germline-derived CDR1 and CDR2 are LNHNV and YYDKDF (reference sequence). The CDR3 is 17 amino acids. The chain's CDR3 is CATSRDRQGGSNQPQHF. Here the CDR3 DNA reads TGTGCCACCAGCAGAGATCGGCAGGGAGGTAGCAATCAGCCCCAGCATTTT.

This sequence joins TRBV19 and TRBJ1-2, with TRBD1 matching 9 bases. The CDR3 is 16 amino acids. V trimming: 6 bases; J trimming: 8 bases; junction bases outside the gene matches: 16. The germline gives CDR1 LNHDA, CDR2 SQIVND (reference sequence). The CDR3 spells CASSRGRDREEQGYTF. The CDR3 bases are TGTGCCAGTAGCCGGGGTCGGGACAGGGAAGAGCAGGGCTACACCTTC.

This clone was observed a handful of times. The chain links TRBV9 to TRBJ1-2, with 8 bases that match TRBD1. The J segment lost 8 bases and the V segment lost 3 bases, leaving 12 bases of the junction unmatched. The germline CDR1 and CDR2 sequences are SGDLS and YYNGEE. This CDR3 comprises 15 residues. In nucleotides, the CDR3 is TGTGCCAGCAGCGGCCCAGTGACAGGGGAGGAAGGCTACACCTTC. Residues: CASSGPVTGEEGYTF. The full variable domain, its missing parts supplied by reference TRBV9 and TRBJ1-2, is DSGVTQTPKHLITATGQRVTLRCSPRSGDLSVYWYQQSLDQGLQFLIQYYNGEERAKGNILERFSAQQFPDLHSELNLSSLELGDSALYFCASSGPVTGEEGYTFGSGTRLTVV.

J is TRBJ1-5 and V is TRBV18; D is unresolved. Trimming took off 5 bases at V and 5 bases at J, with 10 bases between the two ends. Germline CDR1 reads KGHSH; CDR2 reads LQKENI. The CDR3 totals 13 residues. In DNA form, the CDR3 reads TGTGCCAGCTCATCCGGGTTAGATCAGCCCCAGCATTTT. It codes for CASSSGLDQPQHF. The full variable domain, in which reference TRBV18 and TRBJ1-5 provide the parts outside the CDR3, is NAGVMQNPRHLVRRRGQEARLRCSPMKGHSHVYWYRQLPEEGLKFMVYLQKENIIDESGMPKERFSAEFPKEGPSILRIQQVVRGDSAAYFCASSSGLDQPQHFGDGTRLSIL.

The gene calls are TRBV6-6 and TRBJ1-5; a possible D gene is TRBD1 (6 bases). CDR3 length equals 15 residues. From germline, CDR1 is MNHNY and CDR2 SVGAGI (reference sequence). V was clipped by 2 bases and J by 5 bases, with 13 bases between them. Here the CDR3 reads CASSYGQGWDQPQHF. The CDR3 nucleotides read TGTGCCAGCAGTTACGGCCAGGGGTGGGATCAGCCCCAGCATTTT.

V usage is TRBV7-2 and J usage is TRBJ2-5; 9 bases agree with TRBD2. The CDR3 spans 13 residues. The germline gives CDR1 SGHTA, CDR2 FQGNSA. J gave up 4 bases and V 7 bases, and 4 bases lay outside the gene matches. This chain's CDR3 is CASKYSGRETQYF. The CDR3 DNA is TGTGCCAGCAAATATAGCGGGAGAGAGACCCAGTACTTC. Full variable domain (missing parts from reference TRBV7-2 and TRBJ2-5): GAGVSQSPSNKVTEKGKDVELRCDPISGHTALYWYRQSLGQGLEFLIYFQGNSAPDKSGLPSDRFSAERTGGSVSTLTIQRTQQEDSAVYLCASKYSGRETQYFGPGTRLLVL.

This clone has a handful of counts. The chain combines TRBV6-5 with TRBJ2-1; TRBD1 agrees at 8 bases. This CDR3 has 15 amino acids. CDR1 is MNHEY and CDR2 is SVGAGI in the germline V gene. After removal of 6 bases from V and 4 bases from J, the junction contained 8 bases not matched to a gene. Here the CDR3 DNA reads TGTGCCAGCAGATCCGGGACAGGACCTTACAATGAGCAGTTCTTC. Translated, it gives CASRSGTGPYNEQFF.

The chain joins TRBV28 to TRBJ1-5; 7 nucleotides match TRBD1. The CDR3 has 15 residues. Germline V lookup: CDR1 MDHEN, CDR2 SYDVKM. The trim removed 7 bases at V and 0 bases at J, leaving 6 bases unmatched. CDR3: CASTQGGYSNQPQHF. CDR3 coding DNA: TGTGCCAGCACGCAGGGGGGTTATAGCAATCAGCCCCAGCATTTT.

This clone was observed a handful of times. The gene calls are TRBV7-8 and TRBJ2-2; D might be TRBD1 (5 bases). Germline values: CDR1 SGHVS, CDR2 FQNEAQ. The CDR3 has 17 amino acids. V was cut by 2 bases and J by 9 bases, with 22 bases left in between. CDR3 in DNA: TGTGCCAGCAGCTTAATTAGGGGATCTGAAACGTGGTGGGAGCTGTTTTTT. Protein: CASSLIRGSETWWELFF.

V is TRBV5-8 and J is TRBJ1-1, with 7 bases that match TRBD1. J lost 3 bases, V lost 6 bases, and 23 bases had no gene match. CDR3 size: 19 residues. Per germline, CDR1 SGHTS and CDR2 YDEGEE. The CDR3 bases are TGTGCCAGCACAGACAGGGATATTAAGTTCGCCGGAATGGACACTGAAGCTTTCTTT. Protein sequence: CASTDRDIKFAGMDTEAFF.

The V and J genes are TRBV9 and TRBJ2-1, with 7 bases identical to TRBD2. The CDR3 spans 18 residues. The germline V gene encodes CDR1 SGDLS and CDR2 YYNGEE. The junction had 12 bases not matched to a gene; V was cut back by 2 bases and J by 1 base. The CDR3 bases are TGTGCCAGCAGCGTTCGCGGCATAGCGGGCGGGTCCTACAATGAGCAGTTCTTC. It translates to CASSVRGIAGGSYNEQFF.

This clone was seen a single time. V and J are TRBV14 and TRBJ2-6; D gene uncertain. The CDR3 loop spans 13 amino acids. Germline lookup yields CDR1 SGHDN and CDR2 FVKESK. V lost 7 bases, J lost 0 bases, and 4 bases lay in between. In DNA form, the CDR3 reads TGTGCCAGCACCTTCTCTGGGGCCAACGTCCTGACTTTC. Translating gives CASTFSGANVLTF.